Listed here are 3 T cell receptor beta chains from one sample, sequenced in a study of cytomegalovirus exposure and HLA in healthy donors. The study ran its PCR with 60 Vbeta and 13 Jbeta primers. This table comes from immunoSEQ multiplex PCR, and its TCRdb copy is limited to in-frame clones, with some not included. The repertoire holds over 110,000 clones, with about 80% as singletons. What was sequenced was PBMCs. The receptor set was obtained from a man aged 35 to 55 in good health and CMV-seronegative.

The chain couples TRBV29-1 to TRBJ2-6; 7 nucleotides agree with TRBD1. The V gene end was trimmed by 5 bases and the J gene end by 2 bases; junction bases not matched to a gene: 3. Germline lookup yields CDR1 SQVTM and CDR2 ANQGSEA. CDR3 length equals 14 residues. The CDR3 sequence is CSVHTGAGANVLTF. The CDR3 nucleotides are TGCAGCGTTCATACAGGGGCTGGGGCCAACGTCCTGACTTTC.

The V gene is TRBV5-5, the J gene TRBJ2-5; perhaps TRBD2 as D (5 bases). CDR1 is SGHKS and CDR2 is YYEKEE in the germline V gene (reference sequence). The V end was cut by 1 base, the J end by 2 bases, with 12 bases between. The CDR3 sequence is 15 residues long. The CDR3 loop reads CASSLFPGLQETQYF. The CDR3 coding sequence is TGTGCCAGCAGCTTGTTCCCCGGACTTCAAGAGACCCAGTACTTC.

The chain couples TRBV10-1 to TRBJ2-3; 12 bases line up with TRBD2. This CDR3 has 18 amino acids. CDR1 and CDR2 (germline): WNHNN, SYGVQD (reference sequence). Trimming took 3 bases from V and 4 from J; bases not matched to a gene: 11. The CDR3, as DNA: TGCGCCAGCAGTGATCCCTTCCCGACTAGCGGGGGAGCAGATACGCAGTATTTT. Its protein product is CASSDPFPTSGGADTQYF.